Reported below is one T cell receptor beta chain. No antigen is known for it. This record comes from a study of type 1 regulatory T cells. This CDR3 is 12 amino acids long. CDR1 is SGHRS and CDR2 is YFSETQ in the germline V gene. Trimming took 0 bases from V and 7 from J, leaving 7 bases between them. TCRdb called the reads again in MiXCR, with one record for every CDR3 protein. The repertoire holds approximately 72,000 distinct CDR3 sequences, with nearly 65% as singletons. What was sequenced was cultured T cells, either the whole culture or a sorted T cell fraction (not recorded which). The sample's subset: Tr1-enriched cell product generated in vitro against host alloantigens. This chain uses TRBV5-1 with TRBJ1-2, with D uncertain. The sequence came from a human donor in good health. This CDR3 is CASSLENLGYTF. DNA for the CDR3: TGCGCCAGCAGCTTGGAAAATCTTGGCTACACCTTC.